This T cell receptor beta chain was sequenced in a study of identical twins. Trimming removed 2 bases from V and 2 bases from J, with 5 bases in between. The CDR3 extends over 13 amino acids. Per germline, CDR1 MGHDK and CDR2 SYGVNS. This clonotype turned up a few times. Its antigen is not known. The donor group consisted entirely of healthy Caucasians. Study-wide points: Models came in too low on out-of-frame TCR alpha sharing in monozygotic twins.

MiXCR, applied by TCRdb to the 5' RACE reads, yields one record per CDR3 protein. The sample contains around 1.7 million distinct CDR3 sequences, roughly a third of which appear only once. The TCR was taken from a newborn girl in good health. The sequencing sample was made of cord blood. V and J are TRBV25-1 and TRBJ2-3; D is unclear. CDR3 DNA sequence: TGTGCCAGCAGTGAAACAGCCACAGATACGCAGTATTTT. Translated, it gives CASSETATDTQYF. The full variable domain, completed using reference TRBV25-1 and TRBJ2-3, is EADIYQTPRYLVIGTGKKITLECSQTMGHDKMYWYQQDPGMELHLIHYSYGVNSTEKGDLSSESTVSRIRTEHFPLTLESARPSHTSQYLCASSETATDTQYFGPGTRLTVL.